The clone carrying this TCR beta chain was counted many times. This entry comes from a study of regulatory T cells in long-lasting Graves disease. Time point described: persistent/refractory GD, antithyroid drugs over 5 years with positive TRAb. The TCR library used RNA extracted from PBMCs. It was an endocrinology department in Xi'an, China, that provided the patients. TCR beta libraries were built with iRepertoire HTBI primers and Arm-PCR of CDR3 regions. MiXCR, run by TCRdb on the multiplex PCR reads, gives a single entry per CDR3 protein. The data contain 400,000 to 500,000 distinct CDR3 sequences, 20% to 25% of them singletons. CDR1 is SGHTA, CDR2 FQGTGA, per germline. CDR3 size: 14 residues. V lost 5 bases to trimming and J lost 7 bases, with 15 bases between them.

The rearrangement uses TRBV7-3 and TRBJ2-1; maybe TRBD2 (6 bases). The TCR comes from a female donor with Graves disease. The starting material was peripheral blood mononuclear cells (PBMCs), obtained when the disease was refractory, from a patient treated with antithyroid drugs. The CDR3 DNA reads TGTGCCAGCAGCCTCGGGACTCTCGGGAATGAGCAGTTCTTC. It is translated as CASSLGTLGNEQFF.